These 9 T cell receptor beta chains were sequenced from one sample in a study of response to subunit inactivated influenza vaccine. A single record per CDR3 protein comes from TCRdb applying MiXCR to the RT-PCR reads. The table has 500,000 to 650,000 distinct CDR3 sequences, roughly 8.2% seen once; the top ten hold approximately 13%. The specimen was PBMCs from blood, collected less than 30 months after vaccination. These receptors all stem from a man in his fifties or sixties who received an inactivated influenza vaccine.

V is TRBV27 and J is TRBJ2-7; unclear D gene. Germline assignment: CDR1 MNHEY and CDR2 SMNVEV (reference sequence). CDR3 length: 13 residues. V was cut by 3 bases and J by 2 bases, with 8 bases left in between. For the CDR3, the DNA is TGTGCCAGCAGTTTCGACTTTGCCTACGAGCAGTACTTC. Translated, it gives CASSFDFAYEQYF.

This clonotype was detected many times. This sequence joins TRBV29-1 and TRBJ2-1; D perhaps matches TRBD2 (6 bases). Germline CDR1 reads SQVTM; CDR2 reads ANQGSEA. V shed 4 bases and J shed 7 bases, with 20 bases lying between them. The CDR3 consists of 15 residues. The CDR3 loop reads CSVGLPRRGFNEQFF. CDR3 nucleotides: TGCAGCGTTGGGCTTCCTAGGCGGGGATTTAATGAGCAGTTCTTC.

The chain carries TRBV12-3 or TRBV12-4 and TRBJ1-1; D is undetermined. Trimming shortened V by 2 bases and J by 9 bases, and 10 bases separated the two germline ends. CDR3 length equals 12 residues. CDR3 DNA sequence: TGTGCCAGCAGTTTAATGGCTATACAAGCTTTCTTT. Its protein product is CASSLMAIQAFF.

This clonotype occurred many times. This sequence joins TRBV11-1 and TRBJ1-2; 9 bases align to TRBD1. The CDR3 consists of 19 residues. Germline values: CDR1 SGHAT, CDR2 FQDESV (reference sequence). V shed 0 bases, J shed 0 bases, and the junction held 11 bases outside the gene matches. The CDR3 region is CASSLAGTGTGSPNYGYTF. The CDR3 nucleotides are TGTGCCAGCAGCTTAGCCGGGACCGGGACAGGGAGCCCTAACTATGGCTACACCTTC.

This clonotype was seen ten or more times. V usage is TRBV7-9 and J usage is TRBJ2-3, with 10 bases aligning to TRBD2. In germline, CDR1 is SEHNR, CDR2 FQNEAQ (reference sequence). The junction had 7 bases not matched to a gene; V was cut back by 3 bases and J by 4 bases. The CDR3 sequence is 16 residues long. CDR3: CASSLAGTSDADTQYF. CDR3 in DNA: TGTGCCAGCAGCTTGGCCGGGACTAGCGACGCAGATACGCAGTATTTT.

This clonotype was observed a few times. The chain employs TRBV7-9 and TRBJ2-6; D remains unclear. The CDR3 length is 14 residues. Deletions cut 4 bases from V and 1 base from J, with 5 bases between. Germline CDR1 reads SEHNR; CDR2 reads FQNEAQ (reference sequence). DNA of the CDR3: TGTGCCAGCAGCTCCTGGTCTGGGGCCAACGTCCTGACTTTC. Its translation is CASSSWSGANVLTF.

The CDR3 bases are TGTGCCAGCAGTGGCCTAGCTACGGGCTCCTACGAGCAGTACTTC. Amino acid sequence: CASSGLATGSYEQYF. V gene TRBV2 combines with J gene TRBJ2-7, with a weak D call TRBD2 (5 bases). The V and J ends lost 4 bases and 0 bases respectively, with 13 bases between them. The CDR3 totals 15 residues. Germline lookup yields CDR1 SNHLY and CDR2 FYNNEI.

V usage is TRBV11-2 and J usage is TRBJ2-7; 7 nucleotides align to TRBD2. With 1 base clipped from V and 4 bases from J, the junction kept 13 bases outside the gene matches. The CDR3 consists of 17 residues. Germline V gene data show CDR1 as SGHAT and CDR2 as FQNNGV. Here the CDR3 DNA reads TGTGCCAGCAGCTTAGTAGGCCCATGGCGGGAGTATTACGAGCAGTACTTC. As protein: CASSLVGPWREYYEQYF.

This clonotype was observed a handful of times. The chain employs TRBV4-3 and TRBJ2-2; 7 bases line up with TRBD1. Trimming at V came to 0 bases and at J to 4 bases, leaving 11 bases not matched to a gene. The length of the CDR3 is 18 residues. Germline lookup yields CDR1 LGHNA and CDR2 YSLEER. Written as DNA, the CDR3 is TGCGCCAGCAGCCAAGATTCGGTGAGGGGGCTCGTCACCGGGGAGCTGTTTTTT. Its translation is CASSQDSVRGLVTGELFF.